This entry describes one T cell receptor beta chain. Sequencing was performed with immunoSEQ multiplex PCR; in TCRdb, only in-frame clones are kept and a portion is missing. The sample shows fewer than 400,000 clones, roughly 86% of them seen only once. This entry comes from a study of blood T cell repertoires in COVID-19. Whole-study context: There were acute and convalescent COVID-19 samples, and they came from the United States, Italy and Spain. Sample material is recorded as cDNA or gDNA derived from T cells, B-cell-depleted T cells, or PBMCs.

The CDR3 has 15 residues. V was pared by 4 bases and J by 9 bases, with 13 bases of the junction left unmatched. Germline V gene data show CDR1 as SGHTA and CDR2 as FQGNSA. The receptor's source is a human donor in a cohort sampled during active COVID-19. The chain combines TRBV7-2 with TRBJ2-7; 9 nucleotides agree with TRBD2. The sample comprised peripheral blood. CDR3 nucleotides: TGTGCCAGCAGCTCGGGGACTAGCTCCGAAAAGGTGCAGTACTTC. Translating it yields CASSSGTSSEKVQYF. Full variable domain (rest looked up from reference TRBV7-2 and TRBJ2-7): GAGVSQSPSNKVTEKGKDVELRCDPISGHTALYWYRQSLGQGLEFLIYFQGNSAPDKSGLPSDRFSAERTGGSVSTLTIQRTQQEDSAVYLCASSSGTSSEKVQYFGPGTRLTVT.